This entry concerns a single T cell receptor beta chain. The protocol was immunoSEQ multiplex PCR, while the TCRdb copy is restricted to in-frame clones and leaves out a portion. The sample carries more than 80,000 clones, around 90% recorded once. This record comes from a study of T cell responses to AZD1222 COVID-19 vaccine. Analysis merged second doses at about 4 or about 12 weeks. This CDR3 contains 16 residues. Per the germline V gene, CDR1 is SGHVS and CDR2 is FNYEAQ. V was clipped by 3 bases and J by 7 bases, with 19 bases between them. The specimen was peripheral blood, collected 28 days after the second AZD1222 dose. The genes are TRBV7-6 and TRBJ2-1, with D possibly matching TRBD2 (6 bases). This clonotype was sampled from an adult who received the AZD1222 COVID-19 vaccine. CDR3 in DNA: TGTGCCAGCAGCTTCCTGGCGGGGACCACTTATAATGAGCAGTTCTTC. Its protein product is CASSFLAGTTYNEQFF.